The 12 T cell receptor beta chains in this list originate from one sample, sequenced in a study of blood T cell repertoires in COVID-19. Libraries were prepared by immunoSEQ multiplex PCR; TCRdb keeps only in-frame clonotypes and omits some of them. This table holds more than 150,000 clones, roughly 76% found once. What was sequenced was peripheral blood. All receptors come from a woman of 80 years or more with COVID-19, enrolled during active disease.

V gene TRBV6-5 combines with J gene TRBJ2-7, with D maybe TRBD2 (5 bases). Per the germline V gene, CDR1 is MNHEY and CDR2 is SVGAGI. The CDR3 totals 14 residues. The V end lost 6 bases, the J end lost 3 bases, and 15 bases lay between the germline ends. The CDR3 DNA reads TGTGCCAGCAGACGTTCAACGGGGAACTACGAGCAGTACTTC. Its protein product is CASRRSTGNYEQYF.

This clone was observed once. The chain employs TRBV3-1 (or the pseudogene TRBV3-2) and TRBJ2-5, with D perhaps TRBD1 (5 bases). V was pared by 3 bases and J by 4 bases, with 12 bases between. This CDR3 is 14 amino acids long. Germline loops: CDR1 LGHDT, CDR2 YNNKEL (reference sequence). CDR3 amino acids: CASSHATGSETQYF. CDR3 nucleotides: TGTGCCAGCAGCCACGCTACAGGTTCAGAGACCCAGTACTTC.

The chain employs TRBV5-1 and TRBJ1-6; D might be TRBD1 (6 bases). Trimming cost V 7 bases and J 5 bases, with 22 bases left between them. The CDR3 has 17 amino acids. The germline V gene encodes CDR1 SGHRS and CDR2 YFSETQ. Here the CDR3 reads CASPLPTNRVDNSPLHF. The CDR3 DNA is TGCGCCAGCCCACTCCCCACAAACAGGGTAGATAATTCACCCCTCCACTTT.

The V call is TRBV5-4, the J call TRBJ1-1, with TRBD1 as a possible D gene (6 bases). Germline CDR1 is SGHNT and CDR2 is YYREEE (reference sequence). This CDR3 contains 15 residues. Trimming stripped 1 base from V and 0 bases from J, with 10 bases between. The chain's CDR3 is CASSLSGHLNTEAFF. DNA of the CDR3: TGTGCCAGCAGCTTGTCGGGACACCTGAACACTGAAGCTTTCTTT.

Only a few counts were recorded for this clone. The chain uses TRBV6-4 and TRBJ2-5, with TRBD1 as a possible D gene (6 bases). CDR1 and CDR2 (germline): MRHNA, SNTAGT. The V gene lost 3 bases and the J gene lost 4 bases, with 9 bases spanning the gap. The CDR3 totals 13 residues. CDR3: CASSEIGGETQYF. The CDR3 coding sequence is TGTGCCAGCAGTGAGATAGGGGGAGAGACCCAGTACTTC.

The chain combines TRBV27 with TRBJ1-2; 8 nucleotides agree with TRBD1. V shed 4 bases, J shed 9 bases, and the junction held 16 bases outside the gene matches. This CDR3 is 16 amino acids long. Germline CDR1 reads MNHEY; CDR2 reads SMNVEV (reference sequence). The CDR3 spells CASSSIPPFRGQSYTF. The CDR3 DNA is TGTGCCAGCAGTTCAATACCCCCCTTCAGGGGGCAGAGCTACACCTTC.

The rearrangement links TRBV7-3 to TRBJ2-1; D may be TRBD1 (5 bases). The V end lost 5 bases, the J end lost 10 bases, and 15 bases lay between the germline ends. The CDR3 extends over 13 amino acids. CDR1 and CDR2 (germline): SGHTA, FQGTGA. The CDR3 reads CASSMTAMTEQFF. The CDR3 coding sequence is TGTGCCAGCAGCATGACAGCGATGACAGAGCAGTTCTTC.

The chain recombines TRBV7-2 with TRBJ2-3; 11 bases map to TRBD1. The CDR3 is made up of 14 amino acids. The germline gives CDR1 SGHTA, CDR2 FQGNSA. With 5 bases clipped from V and 7 bases from J, the junction kept 5 bases outside the gene matches. The CDR3 reads CASSQDRGRNTQYF. The CDR3 bases are TGTGCCAGCAGCCAGGACAGGGGGCGGAATACGCAGTATTTT.

The gene calls are TRBV7-9 and TRBJ2-5, with D maybe TRBD1 (7 bases). The germline V gene encodes CDR1 SEHNR and CDR2 FQNEAQ (reference sequence). The CDR3 contains 14 residues. Deletions cut 5 bases from V and 13 bases from J, with 23 bases between. CDR3 bases: TGTGCCAGCAGCCCGACCCTGGGGGGACAGCCTTTGTACTTC. It codes for CASSPTLGGQPLYF.

This clone was seen only a few times. V gene TRBV3-1 (or the pseudogene TRBV3-2) combines with J gene TRBJ2-7; D unresolved. V was pared by 2 bases and J by 3 bases, with 8 bases between. This CDR3 region has 13 residues. Looked up from germline, CDR1 is LGHDT and CDR2 is YNNKEL (reference sequence). The CDR3 DNA follows: TGTGCCAGCAGCCAAAACTTCCGCTACGAGCAGTACTTC. Translation gives CASSQNFRYEQYF.

The chain carries TRBV28 and TRBJ2-1; 9 nucleotides match TRBD2. In germline, CDR1 is MDHEN, CDR2 SYDVKM. The CDR3 has 14 amino acids. J gave up 3 bases and V 4 bases, and 1 base lay outside the gene matches. The CDR3 DNA reads as TGTGCCAGCAGTTCTAGCGGGGACTACAATGAGCAGTTCTTC. It is translated as CASSSSGDYNEQFF.

The V gene is TRBV12-3 or TRBV12-4, the J gene TRBJ1-5, with D possibly TRBD1 on 5 matching bases. CDR3 length: 13 residues. Trimming shortened V by 6 bases and J by 9 bases, and 15 bases separated the two germline ends. The CDR3 region is CASSGGPGWPQHF. Written as DNA, the CDR3 is TGTGCCAGCAGCGGGGGACCGGGCTGGCCCCAGCATTTT.